What follows are 16 T cell receptor beta chains derived from one specimen sequenced in a study of OX40 agonist ivuxolimab in advanced cancers. Assay: immunoSEQ multiplex PCR; the TCRdb copy retains only in-frame clones and omits some. This table has about 110,000 clones, less than 95% appearing once. Here the sequenced sample was CD4+ or CD8+ T cells sorted from blood, taken in a trial of the OX40 agonist ivuxolimab. These receptor sequences come from an adult with an advanced solid tumor such as melanoma, head and neck, liver or kidney cancer.

The chain uses TRBV19 and TRBJ2-7; D is possibly TRBD1 or TRBD2 (5 bases each). CDR1 is LNHDA and CDR2 is SQIVND in the germline V gene (reference sequence). V lost 0 bases and J 6 bases, leaving 9 bases between the germline ends. This CDR3 is 13 amino acids long. CDR3 sequence (DNA): TGTGCCAGTAGTATAGATCCGGGGCTCGAGCAGTACTTC. This encodes CASSIDPGLEQYF.

The chain uses TRBV27 and TRBJ2-5; 8 bases match TRBD2. V was pared by 6 bases and J by 3 bases, with 6 bases of the junction left unmatched. The germline gives CDR1 MNHEY, CDR2 SMNVEV (reference sequence). This CDR3 has 14 residues. The CDR3 spells CASSFGGDKETQYF. CDR3 DNA: TGTGCCAGCAGCTTCGGGGGGGACAAAGAGACCCAGTACTTC.

This rearrangement joins TRBV7-6 to TRBJ2-1; a weak D match, TRBD1 (6 bases). V was clipped by 3 bases and J by 4 bases, with 10 bases between them. The CDR3 spans 14 residues. Germline loops: CDR1 SGHVS, CDR2 FNYEAQ. The DNA of the CDR3 is TGTGCCAGCAGCTTGGGGGACAAGTACAATGAGCAGTTCTTC. Protein: CASSLGDKYNEQFF.

V gene TRBV6-5 combines with J gene TRBJ1-6, with TRBD1 matching 10 bases. The CDR3 loop spans 15 amino acids. Germline lookup yields CDR1 MNHEY and CDR2 SVGAGI. The V segment lost 5 bases and the J segment 10 bases; nucleotides outside the gene matches: 8. The CDR3 protein is CASSRGTGVESPLHF. CDR3 nucleotides: TGTGCCAGCAGTCGAGGGACAGGGGTCGAGTCACCCCTCCACTTT.

V usage is TRBV5-1 and J usage is TRBJ2-2; 10 positions agree with TRBD2. V lost 4 bases and J lost 1; bases outside the gene matches: 4. Germline V gives CDR1 SGHRS, CDR2 YFSETQ. The CDR3 consists of 16 residues. The CDR3 region has the DNA TGCGCCAGCAGCCCGTTAGCGGGGGGGAACACCGGGGAGCTGTTTTTT. Translation: CASSPLAGGNTGELFF.

This chain joins TRBV4-1 and TRBJ1-5; D gene unclear. Between the trimmed V and J ends, which lost 5 bases and 0 bases, there was a span of 17 bases. This CDR3 comprises 17 residues. Germline V gives CDR1 MGHRA, CDR2 YSYEKL. DNA of the CDR3: TGCGCCAGCAGCATAAACGGACCCGCGGATAGCAATCAGCCCCAGCATTTT. It encodes CASSINGPADSNQPQHF.

V usage is TRBV10-3 and J usage is TRBJ2-7; D remains ambiguous. Germline V gives CDR1 ENHRY, CDR2 SYGVKD. V gave up 3 bases and J gave up 2 bases, with 11 bases separating them. The CDR3 has 14 residues. CDR3 nucleotides: TGTGCCATCAGTGAAAAACCGGAGACCTACGAGCAGTACTTC. Amino acid sequence: CAISEKPETYEQYF.

The CDR3 bases are TGTGCCAGCAGCCCCCTCTACGAGCAGTACTTC. As protein: CASSPLYEQYF. The chain carries TRBV7-2 and TRBJ2-7; D gene uncertain. This CDR3 region has 11 residues. Trimming took off 5 bases at V and 3 bases at J, with 5 bases between the two ends. Germline CDR1 is SGHTA and CDR2 is FQGNSA.

V usage is TRBV29-1 and J usage is TRBJ2-7; 11 bases are shared with TRBD1. Trimming at V came to 7 bases and at J to 3 bases, leaving 2 bases not matched to a gene. The CDR3 runs to 12 residues. Germline V gives CDR1 SQVTM, CDR2 ANQGSEA. The CDR3 is CSGGTGGYEQYF. In DNA, the CDR3 is TGCAGCGGTGGGACAGGGGGCTACGAGCAGTACTTC.

The chain combines TRBV6-1 with TRBJ2-2; no firm D call. The germline CDR1 and CDR2 sequences are MNHNS and SASEGT. With 6 bases removed from V and 6 bases from J, the gap between germline ends came to 17 bases. CDR3 size: 15 residues. The CDR3 coding sequence is TGTGCCAGCAGCCCCCCCTCTCAGAGTGCCGGGGAGCTGTTTTTT. Translated: CASSPPSQSAGELFF.

The rearrangement links TRBV28 to TRBJ2-2, with 11 bases lining up with TRBD1. Germline V gene lookup returns CDR1 MDHEN and CDR2 SYDVKM. V lost 6 bases, J lost 3 bases, and 3 bases stayed unmatched. The CDR3 has 15 amino acids. The CDR3 region is CASRWTGGYTGELFF. For the CDR3, the DNA is TGTGCCAGCAGGTGGACAGGGGGCTACACCGGGGAGCTGTTTTTT.

This chain joins TRBV25-1 and TRBJ1-2, with TRBD1 as a possible D gene (5 bases). The CDR3 spans 13 residues. Germline CDR1 is MGHDK and CDR2 is SYGVNS. V was pared by 2 bases and J by 8 bases, with 12 bases between. The CDR3 region is CASSEEGRDGYTF. The CDR3 nucleotides read TGTGCCAGCAGTGAAGAAGGGCGGGACGGCTACACCTTC.

This rearrangement joins TRBV6-1 to TRBJ2-7; D remains ambiguous. V dropped 2 bases and J dropped 3 bases, with 8 bases sitting between them. This CDR3 region has 13 residues. The germline gives CDR1 MNHNS, CDR2 SASEGT. The CDR3 region is CASSESQLYEQYF. The CDR3 bases are TGTGCCAGCAGTGAAAGTCAACTCTACGAGCAGTACTTC.

The V call is TRBV28, the J call TRBJ1-5; D is unclear. Germline CDR1 is MDHEN and CDR2 is SYDVKM. This CDR3 spans 14 amino acids. The V gene lost 4 bases and the J gene lost 6 bases, with 13 bases spanning the gap. CDR3: CASSSPDQFQPQHF. The CDR3 DNA reads TGTGCCAGCAGTTCTCCCGATCAATTTCAGCCCCAGCATTTT.

The rearrangement joins TRBV7-2 to TRBJ1-5, with D unclear. The V end lost 0 bases, the J end lost 0 bases, and 9 bases lay between the germline ends. Germline CDR1 is SGHTA and CDR2 is FQGNSA. This CDR3 region has 16 residues. Written as DNA, the CDR3 is TGTGCCAGCAGCTTAGCTTCAGTGACTAGCAATCAGCCCCAGCATTTT. Translated, it gives CASSLASVTSNQPQHF.

The chain joins TRBV18 to TRBJ2-7, with 9 bases aligning to TRBD2. V shed 0 bases, J shed 1 base, and the junction held 4 bases outside the gene matches. Looked up from germline, CDR1 is KGHSH and CDR2 is LQKENI. This CDR3 is 16 amino acids long. CDR3 loop: CASSPPSGGTSYEQYF. The CDR3 bases are TGTGCCAGCTCACCACCGAGCGGGGGGACATCCTACGAGCAGTACTTC.